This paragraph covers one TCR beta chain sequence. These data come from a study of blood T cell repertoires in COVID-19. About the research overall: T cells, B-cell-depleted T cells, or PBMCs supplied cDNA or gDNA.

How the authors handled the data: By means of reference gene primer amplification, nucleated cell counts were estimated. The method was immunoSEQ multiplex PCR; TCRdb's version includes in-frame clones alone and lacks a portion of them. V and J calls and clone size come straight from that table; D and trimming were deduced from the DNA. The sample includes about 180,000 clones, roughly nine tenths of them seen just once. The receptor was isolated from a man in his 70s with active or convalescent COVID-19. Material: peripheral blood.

CDR3 in amino acids: CASSLMGQEDTQYF. In nucleotides, the CDR3 is TGTGCCAGCAGCTTAATGGGTCAGGAAGATACGCAGTATTTT. The chain combines TRBV7-2 with TRBJ2-3, with no clear D. CDR1 is SGHTA, CDR2 FQGNSA, per germline. V shed 2 bases and J shed 5 bases, with 11 bases lying between them. This CDR3 is 14 amino acids long.